One and the same sample provided the 12 T cell receptor beta chains below, sequenced in a study of cytomegalovirus exposure and HLA in healthy donors. Sequenced by immunoSEQ multiplex PCR; TCRdb stores in-frame clones only, minus some. The sample contains around 61,000 clones, around 94% of which appear only once. The sequenced sample was PBMCs. Every receptor here comes from a young man in good health and CMV-seronegative.

V usage is TRBV28 and J usage is TRBJ1-1; 7 nucleotides agree with TRBD1. V was clipped by 4 bases and J by 0 bases; unmatched bases: 8. The germline V gene has CDR1 MDHEN and CDR2 SYDVKM. CDR3 length equals 16 residues. In DNA, the CDR3 is TGTGCCAGCAGTTCGCCTCAGGGACAGATGAACACTGAAGCTTTCTTT. Protein sequence: CASSSPQGQMNTEAFF.

The chain joins TRBV5-1 to TRBJ2-1; TRBD2 might be the D (6 bases). The CDR3 length is 12 residues. Germline V CDR1 and CDR2: SGHRS, YFSETQ. Trimming cost V 4 bases and J 8 bases, with 10 bases left between them. The CDR3 nucleotides are TGCGCCAGCAGCGCGCGGGGACATGAGCAGTTCTTC. Translating gives CASSARGHEQFF.

The chain recombines TRBV2 with TRBJ2-7; 9 nucleotides line up with TRBD1. V dropped 0 bases and J dropped 2; count of bases not matched to a gene: 2. The V gene's germline CDR1 is SNHLY and CDR2 FYNNEI. The CDR3 is made up of 15 amino acids. The CDR3 region is CASSEAGTGPYEQYF. The CDR3 DNA sequence: TGTGCCAGCAGTGAAGCGGGGACAGGGCCCTACGAGCAGTACTTC.

This rearrangement joins TRBV5-6 to TRBJ2-7, with TRBD2 matching 7 bases. The germline V gene has CDR1 SGHDT and CDR2 YYEEEE. This CDR3 spans 13 amino acids. V was clipped by 4 bases and J by 4 bases; unmatched bases: 5. CDR3 sequence (DNA): TGTGCCAGCAGCGGAACTAGCGCGTACGAGCAGTACTTC. This translates into CASSGTSAYEQYF.

The V gene is TRBV10-3, the J gene TRBJ2-2; TRBD1 is a possible D gene (5 bases). The germline V gene has CDR1 ENHRY and CDR2 SYGVKD. V shed 6 bases and J shed 0 bases, with 11 bases lying between them. The CDR3 extends over 15 amino acids. The CDR3 DNA reads TGTGCCATCAGCCTCACAGGACCGAACACCGGGGAGCTGTTTTTT. It yields the protein CAISLTGPNTGELFF.

The J gene is TRBJ1-1, the V gene TRBV6-5; D ambiguous. The V end lost 3 bases, the J end lost 0 bases, and 11 bases lay between the germline ends. The germline V gene encodes CDR1 MNHEY and CDR2 SVGAGI. The CDR3 extends over 15 amino acids. In DNA form, the CDR3 reads TGTGCCAGCAGTTATGTCGAGAATCTGAACACTGAAGCTTTCTTT. Its protein product is CASSYVENLNTEAFF.

The chain links TRBV28 to TRBJ2-1; D is uncertain. The V end was cut by 6 bases, the J end by 15 bases, with 18 bases between. CDR1 and CDR2 (germline): MDHEN, SYDVKM. CDR3 length: 12 residues. This chain's CDR3 is CASRIPGGRGFF. The CDR3, as DNA: TGTGCCAGCAGGATTCCCGGCGGCCGAGGGTTCTTC.

This clone was detected once. This chain connects TRBV19 to TRBJ1-2, with 11 bases that match TRBD1. V lost 7 bases and J lost 4; bases outside the gene matches: 8. Germline values: CDR1 LNHDA, CDR2 SQIVND (reference sequence). CDR3 length: 15 amino acids. The CDR3 nucleotides are TGTGCCAGTACCCTCGGAGGGACAGGGGGCTATGGCTACACCTTC. Protein product: CASTLGGTGGYGYTF. The full variable domain, rest sourced from reference TRBV19 and TRBJ1-2, is DGGITQSPKYLFRKEGQNVTLSCEQNLNHDAMYWYRQDPGQGLRLIYYSQIVNDFQKGDIAEGYSVSREKKESFPLTVTSAQKNPTAFYLCASTLGGTGGYGYTFGSGTRLTVV.

Remarks on this clone: Sequence at one end of the junction differs from germline and may be a read error. The V and J genes are TRBV6-1 and TRBJ2-7; 10 bases line up with TRBD1. CDR1 and CDR2 from the germline V gene are MNHNS and SASEGT. The length of the CDR3 is 16 residues. This CDR3 is CASSGSRTGGSYEQYF. The CDR3 coding sequence is TGTGCTAGCAGTGGTTCCCGGACAGGGGGCTCCTACGAGCAGTACTTC.

The chain couples TRBV5-4 to TRBJ1-1; D unclear. V lost 3 bases to trimming and J lost 1 base, with 10 bases between them. Germline CDR1 and CDR2: SGHNT and YYREEE (reference sequence). This CDR3 is 14 amino acids long. CDR3 bases: TGTGCCAGCAGCTCGAATACAGAGAACACTGAAGCTTTCTTT. Amino acids: CASSSNTENTEAFF.

The chain links TRBV4-1 to TRBJ2-3, with 7 bases fitting TRBD2. The CDR3 has 15 residues. Germline V gene lookup returns CDR1 MGHRA and CDR2 YSYEKL. V shed 2 bases, J shed 0 bases, and the junction held 2 bases outside the gene matches. CDR3 coding DNA: TGCGCCAGCAGCCAACTAGCGGCTAGCACAGATACGCAGTATTTT. This sequence encodes CASSQLAASTDTQYF.

The chain combines TRBV28 with TRBJ2-1, with 10 positions matching TRBD2. In germline, CDR1 is MDHEN, CDR2 SYDVKM. This CDR3 has 16 residues. With V trimmed by 0 bases and J by 3 bases, 2 bases remained unmatched. The CDR3 spells CASSLWWTSGYNEQFF. The CDR3 DNA follows: TGTGCCAGCAGTTTATGGTGGACTAGCGGCTACAATGAGCAGTTCTTC.